The rows below give T cell receptor beta chains drawn from one sample of a study of cytomegalovirus exposure and HLA in healthy donors. Produced via immunoSEQ multiplex PCR; TCRdb's table is partial and in-frame only. Of under 85,000 clones listed, 60% to 70% are singletons. The sequenced material came from PBMCs. The origin of the receptors is a middle-aged man in good health and CMV-seropositive. Both conserved end residues are part of each CDR3. D genes are given only for firm matches. Only some rows state a clone size, as once, few, many or a class for expanded clones.

V gene,D gene,J gene,clone size,CDR3 DNA,CDR3 protein
TRBV9,TRBD2,TRBJ2-7,NA,TGTGCCAGCAGCGTAAGCCTAGCGGGAGGGTCGAGGGAGCAGTACTTC,CASSVSLAGGSREQYF
TRBV9,TRBD2,TRBJ2-3,NA,TGTGCCAGCAGCCCCCGGGAGGGGCATACGCAGTATTTT,CASSPREGHTQYF
TRBV6-1,TRBD1,TRBJ2-5,NA,TGTGCCAGCAGTCGAGGAGGACAGGGAGAAGAGACCCAGTACTTC,CASSRGGQGEETQYF
TRBV30,NA,TRBJ2-1,NA,TGTGCCTGGGGCAAAAAATCCTACAATGAGCAGTTCTTC,CAWGKKSYNEQFF
TRBV10-3,TRBD1,TRBJ1-1,NA,TGTGCCATCAGTGGAACAGGGGGCACTGAAGCTTTCTTT,CAISGTGGTEAFF
TRBV11-3,TRBD1,TRBJ2-3,NA,TGTGCCAGCAGCTTAGAGCAGGGGGCTACAGATACGCAGTATTTT,CASSLEQGATDTQYF
TRBV18,NA,TRBJ2-1,few,TGTGCCAGCTCACCGAGGGTGGCGGGACCACGTTTTTTTGAGCAGTTCTTC,CASSPRVAGPRFFEQFF
TRBV28,TRBD1,TRBJ1-4,NA,TGTGCCAGCATGGGGACAGGGGGCGAGCATGAAAAACTGTTTTTT,CASMGTGGEHEKLFF
TRBV10-3,NA,TRBJ1-1,few,TGTGCCATCAGTGAGGGGAGGACGGTCGGTTTCTTT,CAISEGRTVGFF
TRBV6-6,NA,TRBJ2-6,NA,TGTGCCAGCAGTTATGACAGGTCCGGGGCCAACGTCCTGACTTTC,CASSYDRSGANVLTF
TRBV11-2,TRBD2,TRBJ2-7,NA,TGTGCCAGCAGCTTACGGCTAGCGGGAGGCGAGCAGTACTTC,CASSLRLAGGEQYF
TRBV5-1,NA,TRBJ1-1,NA,TGCGCCAGCAGCAGCACCCTGAACACTGAAGCTTTCTTT,CASSSTLNTEAFF
TRBV18,NA,TRBJ2-7,few,TGTGCCAGCTCTTTCCCGGGACAAGGGGGTAACGAGCAGTACTTC,CASSFPGQGGNEQYF
TRBV6-1,NA,TRBJ1-5,NA,TGTGCCAGCAGTATCGACAGAAATAATCAGCCCCAGCATTTT,CASSIDRNNQPQHF
TRBV27,TRBD1,TRBJ2-2,NA,TGTGCCAGCAGTCACGACAGGGGCGGATACACCGGGGAGCTGTTTTTT,CASSHDRGGYTGELFF
TRBV5-1,NA,TRBJ1-3,NA,TGCGCCAGCAGCGCGCGGACACCGGTTGAAGGAAACACCATATATTTT,CASSARTPVEGNTIYF
TRBV27,NA,TRBJ2-3,NA,TGTGCCAGCAGTTGGGGGGGCGAGGGAGATACGCAGTATTTT,CASSWGGEGDTQYF
TRBV6-4,NA,TRBJ2-3,once,TGTGCCAGCAGTAAGCAGGTTGGCACAGATACGCAGTATTTT,CASSKQVGTDTQYF
TRBV19,NA,TRBJ2-2,NA,TGTGCCAGTCGAAGGACAGACTCTTACACCGGGGAGCTGTTTTTT,CASRRTDSYTGELFF
TRBV5-6,NA,TRBJ2-1,large,TGTGCCAGCTTGGGTCTGGAGGATGAGCAGTTCTTC,CASLGLEDEQFF
TRBV30,TRBD1,TRBJ1-2,NA,TGTGCCTCGTGGGGACAGGCCTATGGCTACACCTTC,CASWGQAYGYTF
TRBV7-6,NA,TRBJ2-7,few,TGTGCCAGCAGCTTAGCGTTGGGCCTAAGCTACGAGCAGTACTTC,CASSLALGLSYEQYF
TRBV20-1,TRBD1,TRBJ1-1,NA,TGCAGTGCAAGACAGGGGCGGAGCGCTTTCTTT,CSARQGRSAFF
TRBV29-1,NA,TRBJ2-5,NA,TGCAGCGTTGTAGGGGGAGAAGGGCCAGAGACCCAGTACTTC,CSVVGGEGPETQYF
TRBV4-1,NA,TRBJ1-4,NA,TGCGCCAGCAGCTCCCGACAGCTTTCTAATGAAAAACTGTTTTTT,CASSSRQLSNEKLFF
TRBV5-8,TRBD2,TRBJ2-7,NA,TGTGCCAGCAGCTTGTTACCGGGAGGGCATGAGGAGCAGTACTTC,CASSLLPGGHEEQYF
TRBV19,NA,TRBJ2-5,few,TGTGCCAGTAGTGGTTTCAGGGGCAGATCGGAGACCCAGTACTTC,CASSGFRGRSETQYF
TRBV6-5,TRBD1,TRBJ2-7,NA,TGTGCCAGCAGATTCACCGGGACAGGGTCCTACGAGCAGTACTTC,CASRFTGTGSYEQYF
TRBV2,NA,TRBJ1-5,NA,TGTGCCAGCAGTGGGGGGTCAGTTCGGGGGGCACAGCCCCAGCATTTT,CASSGGSVRGAQPQHF
TRBV30,NA,TRBJ2-5,NA,TGTGCCTGGAGTGGGGGGGTTCAGGAGACCCAGTACTTC,CAWSGGVQETQYF